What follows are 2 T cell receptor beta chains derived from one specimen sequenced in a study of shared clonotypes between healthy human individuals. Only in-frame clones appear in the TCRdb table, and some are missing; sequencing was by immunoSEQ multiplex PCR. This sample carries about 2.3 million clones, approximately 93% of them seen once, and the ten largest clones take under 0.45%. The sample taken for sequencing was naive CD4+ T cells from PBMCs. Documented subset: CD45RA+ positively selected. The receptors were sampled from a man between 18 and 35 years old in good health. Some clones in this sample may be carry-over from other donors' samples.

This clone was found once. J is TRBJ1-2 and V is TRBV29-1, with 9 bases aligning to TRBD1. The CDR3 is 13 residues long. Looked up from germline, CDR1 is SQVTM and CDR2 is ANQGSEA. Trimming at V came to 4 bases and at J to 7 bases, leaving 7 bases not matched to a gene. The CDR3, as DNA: TGCAGCGTTGGGAGGGGACAGGGAGGTGGCTACACCTTC. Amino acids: CSVGRGQGGGYTF. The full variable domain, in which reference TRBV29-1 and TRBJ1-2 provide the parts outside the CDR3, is SAVISQKPSRDICQRGTSLTIQCQVDSQVTMMFWYRQQPGQSLTLIATANQGSEATYESGFVIDKFPISRPNLTFSTLTVSNMSPEDSSIYLCSVGRGQGGGYTFGSGTRLTVV.

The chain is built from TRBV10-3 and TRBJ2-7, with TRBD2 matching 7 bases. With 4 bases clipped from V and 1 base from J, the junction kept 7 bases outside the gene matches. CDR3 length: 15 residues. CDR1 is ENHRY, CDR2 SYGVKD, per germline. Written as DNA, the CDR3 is TGTGCCATCAGTGGGTGGTCTAGCGGTTCCTACGAGCAGTACTTC. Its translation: CAISGWSSGSYEQYF.